Listed below are T cell receptor beta chains from one sample, sequenced in a study of response to subunit inactivated influenza vaccine. TCRdb used MiXCR to reprocess the RT-PCR reads, holding one entry per CDR3 protein. The table has around 480,000 distinct CDR3 sequences, about 17% seen once. The material was CD4+ T cells sorted from PBMCs, obtained 23 to 25 months after vaccination. The receptors come from a man aged 50 to 75 who received an inactivated influenza vaccine. Both conserved end residues are part of each CDR3. Each record gives: D gene, V gene, clone size, J gene, CDR3 DNA, CDR3 protein. D genes are given only for firm matches. Clone size is given for some rows only: seen once, a few or many times, or a class if the clone is expanded.

NA	TRBV21-1	NA	TRBJ2-1	TGTGCCAGCAGCAATTCGCGGGGGGGCACCTACAATGAGCAGTTCTTC	CASSNSRGGTYNEQFF
TRBD2	TRBV6-1	few	TRBJ2-7	TGTGCCAGCGGAGATCCGGGACTAGCGGGGGCCTTTATCTACGAGCAGTACTTC	CASGDPGLAGAFIYEQYF
NA	TRBV10-3	few	TRBJ2-5	TGTGCCATCGCCGACAACCAAGAGACCCAGTACTTC	CAIADNQETQYF
TRBD1	TRBV30	few	TRBJ2-1	TGTGCCTGGAGTGATCAACCGGGACAGGGCAATGAGCAGTTCTTC	CAWSDQPGQGNEQFF
NA	TRBV5-1	NA	TRBJ2-2	TGCGCCACAAAGGACTCTTCAAACACCGGGGAGCTGTTTTTT	CATKDSSNTGELFF
TRBD1	TRBV18	NA	TRBJ2-5	TGTGCCAGCTCACCTTTGGGGACAGGCAAAGAGACCCAGTACTTC	CASSPLGTGKETQYF
TRBD1	TRBV7-8	few	TRBJ1-2	TGTGCCAGCAGCTTAGTGGGACAGAGTAACTATGGCTACACCTTC	CASSLVGQSNYGYTF
NA	TRBV27	NA	TRBJ1-5	TGTGCCAGCAGTTCCATCGGGGGGCAGCCCCAGCATTTT	CASSSIGGQPQHF
TRBD1	TRBV4-2	few	TRBJ1-2	TGTGCCAGCAGCCAGGGACAGGGGGAGAACTATGGCTACACCTTC	CASSQGQGENYGYTF
TRBD2	TRBV20-1	NA	TRBJ2-7	TGCAGTGCCCCCCAACCCGGTAGCGGGAGGACCTACGAGCAGTACTTC	CSAPQPGSGRTYEQYF
NA	TRBV3-1	NA	TRBJ2-1	TGTGCCAGCAGCCCTCTACGCAGCTCCTACAATGAGCAGTTCTTC	CASSPLRSSYNEQFF
NA	TRBV2	NA	TRBJ1-3	TGTGCCAGCAAGCAGGGGCCCGGAAACACCATATATTTT	CASKQGPGNTIYF
TRBD2	TRBV18	few	TRBJ2-1	TGTGCCAGCTCACCGGAAAGCGGGATGACGGAGTTCTTC	CASSPESGMTEFF
NA	TRBV20-1	few	TRBJ2-7	TGCAGTGCTAGAGTAACAGGGAGCTCCTACGAGCAGTACTTC	CSARVTGSSYEQYF
NA	TRBV9	few	TRBJ2-3	TGTGCCAGCAGCGTAGCAGTCGAGGGCACAGGTACGCAGTATTTT	CASSVAVEGTGTQYF
NA	TRBV27	once	TRBJ1-3	TGTGCCAGCAGTTTAAAGCCAGGGTTAGCTGGAAACACCATATATTTT	CASSLKPGLAGNTIYF
TRBD1	TRBV18	NA	TRBJ2-1	TGTGCCAGCTCACCACGATATCCAGGGGGCAATGAGCAGTTCTTC	CASSPRYPGGNEQFF
NA	TRBV12-3/TRBV12-4	NA	TRBJ1-1	TGTGCCAGCAGACCCCCCCGGCAGGCCGGGAACACTGAAGCTTTCTTT	CASRPPRQAGNTEAFF
TRBD1	TRBV12-3/TRBV12-4	NA	TRBJ1-1	TGTGCCAGCAGGTCAGGGGGCGGGGGGTTCACTGAAGCTTTCTTT	CASRSGGGGFTEAFF
NA	TRBV20-1	NA	TRBJ2-1	TGCAGTGCTACAATCCGGACGGCGAGCTCCTACAATGAGCAGTTCTTC	CSATIRTASSYNEQFF
TRBD1	TRBV15	NA	TRBJ1-4	TGTGCCACCAGCAGACTACAGGGGGCCAATGAAAAACTGTTTTTT	CATSRLQGANEKLFF
NA	TRBV20-1	NA	TRBJ1-1	TGCAGTGCTGTGGGCTTTAGGACAGTGCGGAAGGCAGCTTTCTTT	CSAVGFRTVRKAAFF
NA	TRBV5-8	few	TRBJ2-2	TGTGCCAGCAGCTTGTACCAGCCGAAGAACACCGGGGAGCTGTTTTTT	CASSLYQPKNTGELFF
NA	TRBV9	many	TRBJ1-1	TGTGCCAGCAGCGTAGGAACGGACTGGGTGAACACTGAAGCTTTCTTT	CASSVGTDWVNTEAFF
NA	TRBV12-3/TRBV12-4	many	TRBJ2-4	TGTGCCAGCAGCCCGGGACCCCTAAAACGGGCCAAAAACATTCAGTACTTC	CASSPGPLKRAKNIQYF
TRBD2	TRBV20-1	NA	TRBJ2-7	TGCAGTGCTAGTCTTCGACTAGCGGCGTTCGGCGAGCAGTACTTC	CSASLRLAAFGEQYF
NA	TRBV15	few	TRBJ2-2	TGTGCCACCAGCAGAGACCAGAACACCGGGGAGCTGTTTTTT	CATSRDQNTGELFF
TRBD1	TRBV20-1	NA	TRBJ1-5	TGCAGTGCTAGTGACGGGACAGCCAATCAGCCCCAGCATTTT	CSASDGTANQPQHF
NA	TRBV9	NA	TRBJ1-2	TGTGCCAGCAGCGTAGACCGGGATGGCTACACCTTC	CASSVDRDGYTF
TRBD2	TRBV6-1	many	TRBJ2-7	TGTGCCAGTCACAAGCGGGGGACCTACGAGCAGTACTTC	CASHKRGTYEQYF